The rows below give T cell receptor beta chains drawn from one sample of a study of T cell responses to AZD1222 COVID-19 vaccine. Here immunoSEQ multiplex PCR was the method, and the copy in TCRdb shows in-frame clones only, minus some. The repertoire includes roughly 120,000 clones, more than 70% of them detected once, and about 4.3% sits in the top ten. The specimen was peripheral blood, collected on day 0 of AZD1222 vaccination. These receptor sequences come from an adult in good health. CDR3s include the opening cysteine and the closing phenylalanine or tryptophan. The D gene is left open where the match is weak. Size is omitted from some rows. Given values are once, few, many or a class for expanded clones.

j_gene,v_gene,d_gene,len,abundance,CDR3aa,CDR3nt
TRBJ2-5,TRBV11-2,.,14,.,CASSVGAKQETQYF,TGTGCCAGCAGCGTAGGGGCCAAGCAAGAGACCCAGTACTTC
TRBJ2-6,TRBV5-1,.,17,.,CASSLAPPGTGANVLTF,TGCGCCAGCAGCTTGGCCCCCCCAGGGACTGGGGCCAACGTCCTGACTTTC
TRBJ2-7,TRBV6-5,.,14,.,CASKPVLGGLEQYF,TGTGCCAGCAAACCGGTCCTAGGGGGACTAGAGCAGTACTTC
TRBJ2-5,TRBV29-1,.,12,.,CSVGLGGETQYF,TGCAGCGTTGGACTGGGTGGGGAGACCCAGTACTTC
TRBJ2-7,TRBV7-7,.,14,.,CASSPAIGGYEQYF,TGTGCTAGCAGCCCTGCCATTGGTGGTTACGAGCAGTACTTC
TRBJ1-1,TRBV20-1,.,12,.,CSASLPGYQAFF,TGCAGTGCTAGTCTGCCCGGTTACCAAGCTTTCTTT
TRBJ2-3,TRBV29-1,.,12,once,CSDLRAGDTQYF,TGCAGCGACCTCCGTGCGGGAGATACGCAGTATTTT
TRBJ2-7,TRBV28,.,14,.,CASSSASVSYEQYF,TGTGCCAGCAGTTCGGCTAGCGTTTCCTACGAGCAGTACTTC
TRBJ2-1,TRBV6-5,TRBD2,15,.,CASNFIAGGSGEQFF,TGTGCCAGCAACTTTATAGCGGGGGGCTCAGGTGAGCAGTTCTTC
TRBJ2-3,TRBV5-1,TRBD2,15,.,CASRIWEGSTDTQYF,TGCGCCAGCAGGATCTGGGAGGGTAGCACAGATACGCAGTATTTT
TRBJ2-5,TRBV28,TRBD1,14,.,CASRSGTGYVTQYF,TGTGCCAGCAGATCCGGGACAGGATATGTGACCCAGTACTTC
TRBJ1-6,TRBV30,.,16,.,CACSEKWSSYNSPLHF,TGTGCCTGTAGCGAAAAGTGGAGCTCCTATAATTCACCCCTCCACTTT
TRBJ1-5,TRBV28,.,16,.,CASIPSGQISNQPQHF,TGTGCCAGCATTCCCTCCGGACAGATTAGCAATCAGCCCCAGCATTTT
TRBJ1-6,TRBV25-1,TRBD1,16,.,CASSSSPRGPQSPLHF,TGTGCCAGCAGTTCATCCCCCAGGGGGCCGCAGTCACCCCTCCACTTT
TRBJ1-2,TRBV28,.,14,.,CAAGGGTTVYGYTF,TGTGCCGCCGGAGGAGGTACGACCGTCTATGGCTACACCTTC
TRBJ1-2,TRBV7-3,.,13,.,CASSLAGSDGYTF,TGTGCCAGCAGCTTAGCAGGCTCGGATGGCTACACCTTC
TRBJ1-1,TRBV18,.,12,.,CASSPTDRQAFF,TGTGCCAGCTCACCTACGGACAGACAAGCTTTCTTT